These 22 T cell receptor beta chains were sequenced from one sample in a study of immune evolution from preneoplasia to lung adenocarcinoma. Data came from immunoSEQ multiplex PCR; TCRdb stores just in-frame clones and leaves some out. The data show approximately 9,000 clones, 82% seen once. The sample taken for sequencing was FFPE minimally invasive lung adenocarcinoma tissue. Receptor source: a person between 70 and 80 years old with lung adenocarcinoma.

V usage is TRBV30 and J usage is TRBJ1-1; maybe TRBD1 (6 bases). The CDR3 spans 14 residues. Germline V gives CDR1 GTSNPN, CDR2 SVGIG (reference sequence). The V and J ends lost 2 bases and 5 bases respectively, with 15 bases between them. The CDR3, as DNA: TGTGCCTGGAGTACCGGGACAAAAGGAACTGAAGCTTTCTTT. Its protein product is CAWSTGTKGTEAFF.

The chain recombines TRBV28 with TRBJ1-5; TRBD1 is a possible D gene (5 bases). The CDR3 extends over 15 amino acids. With 4 bases removed from V and 12 bases from J, the gap between germline ends came to 22 bases. Germline V gene sequence: CDR1 MDHEN, CDR2 SYDVKM. The CDR3 DNA reads as TGTGCCAGCAGTTGGCCGGGACGGACAATCAGTGACCAGCATTTT. It encodes CASSWPGRTISDQHF.

The chain recombines TRBV5-4 with TRBJ2-1; 10 positions match TRBD2. Per germline, CDR1 SGHNT and CDR2 YYREEE (reference sequence). This CDR3 is built from 17 residues. J gave up 7 bases and V 4 bases, and 14 bases lay outside the gene matches. In DNA, the CDR3 is TGTGCCAGCAGCGACCCCCGAGCGGGGGGGCGGGTGAATGAGCAGTTCTTC. The encoded protein is CASSDPRAGGRVNEQFF.

The V call is TRBV29-1, the J call TRBJ1-1, with D maybe TRBD1 (5 bases). Trimming took 7 bases from V and 6 from J, leaving 15 bases between them. This CDR3 is 12 amino acids long. CDR1 SQVTM and CDR2 ANQGSEA come from the germline V gene. This CDR3 is CSGGVTEAEAFF. As DNA, the CDR3 is TGCAGCGGGGGCGTTACAGAAGCTGAAGCTTTCTTT.

The gene calls are TRBV5-1 and TRBJ2-1, with 7 nucleotides matching TRBD2. The CDR3 runs 15 residues. J lost 2 bases, V lost 0 bases, and 2 bases had no gene match. Germline V gene sequence: CDR1 SGHRS, CDR2 YFSETQ. CDR3 sequence (DNA): TGCGCCAGCAGCTTGGACGGGGGGACCTACAATGAGCAGTTCTTC. It encodes CASSLDGGTYNEQFF.

Only a few counts were recorded for this clone. The chain employs TRBV28 and TRBJ1-4; D not resolved. This CDR3 has 14 amino acids. V shed 5 bases and J shed 5 bases, with 12 bases lying between them. CDR1 is MDHEN, CDR2 SYDVKM, per germline. The chain's CDR3 is CASSPGSRNEKLFF. The CDR3, as DNA: TGTGCCAGCAGTCCCGGGTCTCGAAATGAAAAACTGTTTTTT.

This rearrangement joins TRBV7-9 to TRBJ2-1; TRBD2 aligns across 13 bases. V shed 6 bases and J 5 bases; nucleotides not matched to a gene: 10. CDR1 is SEHNR and CDR2 is FQNEAQ in the germline V gene (reference sequence). The CDR3 contains 17 residues. CDR3 sequence (DNA): TGTGCCAGCAGGCCGGGGACTAGCGGGACCCACCACAATGAGCAGTTCTTC. Its protein is CASRPGTSGTHHNEQFF.

The chain uses TRBV18 and TRBJ2-7; 8 bases are a match to TRBD1. This CDR3 comprises 15 residues. Germline values: CDR1 KGHSH, CDR2 LQKENI. Trimming at V came to 3 bases and at J to 0 bases, leaving 4 bases not matched to a gene. The CDR3 region is CASSPGTGSSYEQYF. The CDR3 nucleotides read TGTGCCAGCTCACCGGGGACAGGCAGCTCCTACGAGCAGTACTTC.

The V gene is TRBV30, the J gene TRBJ1-2; D is unresolved. CDR1 is GTSNPN, CDR2 SVGIG, per germline (reference sequence). The germline V and J ends were trimmed by 4 bases and 0 bases, with 9 bases remaining between them. The CDR3 covers 13 residues. CDR3 nucleotide sequence: TGTGCCTGGATACCTACGTCTAACTATGGCTACACCTTC. Translating gives CAWIPTSNYGYTF.

A single count supports this clone. The chain has TRBV28 and TRBJ2-7; 8 bases are shared with TRBD1. V was pared by 3 bases and J by 3 bases, with 4 bases of the junction left unmatched. The germline CDR1 and CDR2 sequences are MDHEN and SYDVKM. CDR3 length: 14 amino acids. CDR3 DNA: TGTGCCAGCAGTTTCCCGGGACAGGTCTACGAGCAGTACTTC. Protein sequence: CASSFPGQVYEQYF.

The chain recombines TRBV7-9 with TRBJ1-1, with D possibly TRBD1 on 5 matching bases. The CDR3 is made up of 17 amino acids. The germline V gene encodes CDR1 SEHNR and CDR2 FQNEAQ (reference sequence). The V end was cut by 1 base, the J end by 4 bases, with 19 bases between. The chain's CDR3 is CASSLGNRMFESTEAFF. The DNA of the CDR3 is TGTGCCAGCAGCTTAGGTAACAGGATGTTCGAGAGCACTGAAGCTTTCTTT. Full variable domain (missing parts from reference TRBV7-9 and TRBJ1-1): DTGVSQNPRHKITKRGQNVTFRCDPISEHNRLYWYRQTLGQGPEFLTYFQNEAQLEKSRLLSDRFSAERPKGSFSTLEIQRTEQGDSAMYLCASSLGNRMFESTEAFFGQGTRLTVV.

This sequence joins TRBV9 and TRBJ2-3; D call uncertain. Trimming pared 4 bases from V and 4 bases from J, leaving 10 bases between. Germline CDR1 is SGDLS and CDR2 is YYNGEE. The CDR3 is made up of 13 amino acids. Written as DNA, the CDR3 is TGTGCCAGCAGCCTTTTCGGCGCAGATACGCAGTATTTT. This codes for CASSLFGADTQYF.

V gene TRBV7-6 combines with J gene TRBJ1-5; 9 positions agree with TRBD1. Trimming at V came to 5 bases and at J to 4 bases, leaving 6 bases not matched to a gene. This CDR3 is 15 amino acids long. Germline V lookup: CDR1 SGHVS, CDR2 FNYEAQ. For the CDR3, the DNA is TGTGCCAGCAGCCCGGGGACAGGGCTTAATCAGCCCCAGCATTTT. Translation gives CASSPGTGLNQPQHF.

The J gene is TRBJ1-1, the V gene TRBV5-5, with D perhaps matching TRBD1 (5 bases). Trimming removed 4 bases from V and 7 bases from J, with 11 bases in between. The germline V gene encodes CDR1 SGHKS and CDR2 YYEKEE (reference sequence). The CDR3 extends over 12 amino acids. This CDR3 reads CASSPGTVEAFF. Here the CDR3 DNA reads TGTGCCAGCAGCCCCGGGACGGTTGAAGCTTTCTTT.

This clone was seen just once. This chain links TRBV27 with TRBJ1-6; TRBD1 agrees at 7 bases. CDR1 MNHEY and CDR2 SMNVEV come from the germline V gene (reference sequence). With V trimmed by 8 bases and J by 14 bases, 15 bases remained unmatched. CDR3 length equals 14 residues. Here the CDR3 DNA reads TGTGCCAGCCACCTCACCGCGGCAGGGGGGTCCCTCCACTTT. Residues: CASHLTAAGGSLHF.

This clone was seen a handful of times. This rearrangement joins TRBV2 to TRBJ2-5, with D perhaps TRBD2 (6 bases). V dropped 5 bases and J dropped 3 bases, with 19 bases sitting between them. This CDR3 is 16 amino acids long. Germline V gene sequence: CDR1 SNHLY, CDR2 FYNNEI. CDR3 region: CASSPSAGWQEETQYF. The CDR3 DNA is TGTGCCAGCAGTCCCTCGGCGGGGTGGCAAGAAGAGACCCAGTACTTC.

V gene TRBV19 combines with J gene TRBJ2-5; D uncertain. Trimming removed 5 bases at V and 2 bases at J, with 9 bases between. This CDR3 is built from 13 residues. Germline-derived CDR1 and CDR2 are LNHDA and SQIVND (reference sequence). CDR3 sequence: CASSQGKQETQYF. The CDR3 DNA sequence: TGTGCCAGTAGTCAAGGAAAGCAAGAGACCCAGTACTTC.

The genes are TRBV30 and TRBJ1-1; no definite D call. V lost 0 bases and J 0 bases, leaving 8 bases between the germline ends. This CDR3 contains 14 residues. The germline V gene has CDR1 GTSNPN and CDR2 SVGIG (reference sequence). CDR3 DNA sequence: TGTGCCTGGAGTGTCCAGGCCATGAACACTGAAGCTTTCTTT. It yields the protein CAWSVQAMNTEAFF.

The chain uses TRBV18 and TRBJ2-3; 9 bases align to TRBD1. Trimming at V came to 1 base and at J to 0 bases, leaving 5 bases not matched to a gene. In germline, CDR1 is KGHSH, CDR2 LQKENI. The CDR3 contains 17 residues. The CDR3 DNA reads TGTGCCAGCTCACCACTCGAAGGACAGGGGAGCACAGATACGCAGTATTTT. The encoded protein is CASSPLEGQGSTDTQYF. Based on the CDR3 plus reference TRBV18 and TRBJ2-3, the full variable domain is NAGVMQNPRHLVRRRGQEARLRCSPMKGHSHVYWYRQLPEEGLKFMVYLQKENIIDESGMPKERFSAEFPKEGPSILRIQQVVRGDSAAYFCASSPLEGQGSTDTQYFGPGTRLTVL.

The J gene is TRBJ2-2, the V gene TRBV4-1, with 8 bases lining up with TRBD2. Per the germline V gene, CDR1 is MGHRA and CDR2 is YSYEKL. V lost 3 bases to trimming and J lost 5 bases; unmatched junction nucleotides: 5. The CDR3 sequence is 15 residues long. The CDR3 bases are TGCGCCAGCAGCCAGCTCGGCGGGAGGACCGGGGAGCTGTTTTTT. Residues: CASSQLGGRTGELFF.

CDR3 bases: TGTGCCAGCAGCTTGGTAGTAGATACGCAGTATTTT. Encoded protein: CASSLVVDTQYF. The chain couples TRBV5-6 to TRBJ2-3; D call uncertain. The ends were cut back, 0 bases at V and 5 bases at J, with 4 bases in the middle. Looked up from germline, CDR1 is SGHDT and CDR2 is YYEEEE. This CDR3 is built from 12 residues.

The chain joins TRBV5-1 to TRBJ1-1; D gene uncertain. The CDR3 spans 15 residues. Trimming left V 0 bases short and J 6 bases short, with 15 bases between. The germline V gene has CDR1 SGHRS and CDR2 YFSETQ. CDR3 coding DNA: TGCGCCAGCAGCTTGGAGTCCCCGTCCGAGGCTGAAGCTTTCTTT. This gives the protein CASSLESPSEAEAFF.